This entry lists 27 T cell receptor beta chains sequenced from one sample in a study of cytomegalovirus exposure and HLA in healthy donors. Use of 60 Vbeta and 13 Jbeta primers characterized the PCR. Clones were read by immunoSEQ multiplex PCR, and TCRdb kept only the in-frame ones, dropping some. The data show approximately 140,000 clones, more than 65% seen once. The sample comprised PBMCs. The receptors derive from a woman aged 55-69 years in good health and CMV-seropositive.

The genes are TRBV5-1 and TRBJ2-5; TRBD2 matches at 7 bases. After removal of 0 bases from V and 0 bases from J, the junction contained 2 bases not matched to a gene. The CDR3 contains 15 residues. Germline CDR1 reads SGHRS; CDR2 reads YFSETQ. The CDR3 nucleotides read TGCGCCAGCAGCTTGGGCGGGGGAGACCAAGAGACCCAGTACTTC. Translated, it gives CASSLGGGDQETQYF.

The CDR3 spells CASSQIKPNQPQHF. CDR3 DNA sequence: TGTGCCAGCAGCCAGATAAAACCCAATCAGCCCCAGCATTTT. The rearrangement links TRBV6-1 to TRBJ1-5; unclear D gene. V lost 6 bases, J lost 3 bases, and 12 bases lay in between. Germline V gene data show CDR1 as MNHNS and CDR2 as SASEGT. This CDR3 region has 14 residues.

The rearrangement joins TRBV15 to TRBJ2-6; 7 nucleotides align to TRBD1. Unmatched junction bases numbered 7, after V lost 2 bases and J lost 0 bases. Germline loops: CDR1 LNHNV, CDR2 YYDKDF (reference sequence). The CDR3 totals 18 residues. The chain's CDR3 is CATSRIWGQSSGANVLTF. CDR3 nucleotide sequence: TGTGCCACCAGCAGAATTTGGGGACAGAGCTCTGGGGCCAACGTCCTGACTTTC.

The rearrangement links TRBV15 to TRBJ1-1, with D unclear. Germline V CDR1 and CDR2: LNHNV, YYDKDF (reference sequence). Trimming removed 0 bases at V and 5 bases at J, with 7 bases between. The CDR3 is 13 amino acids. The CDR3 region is CATSRDVLTEAFF. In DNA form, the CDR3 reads TGTGCCACCAGCAGAGATGTGTTAACTGAAGCTTTCTTT.

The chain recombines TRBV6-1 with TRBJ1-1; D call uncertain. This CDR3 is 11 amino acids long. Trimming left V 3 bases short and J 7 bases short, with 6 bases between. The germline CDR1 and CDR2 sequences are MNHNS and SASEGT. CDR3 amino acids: CASSESFEAFF. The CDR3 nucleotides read TGTGCCAGCAGTGAGTCGTTTGAAGCTTTCTTT.

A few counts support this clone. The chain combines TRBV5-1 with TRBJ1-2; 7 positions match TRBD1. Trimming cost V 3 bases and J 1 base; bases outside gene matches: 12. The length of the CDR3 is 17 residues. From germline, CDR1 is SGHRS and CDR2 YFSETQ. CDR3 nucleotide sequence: TGCGCCAGCAGCTCCGGACAGGTCGTTGGGTTTAACTATGGCTACACCTTC. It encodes CASSSGQVVGFNYGYTF.

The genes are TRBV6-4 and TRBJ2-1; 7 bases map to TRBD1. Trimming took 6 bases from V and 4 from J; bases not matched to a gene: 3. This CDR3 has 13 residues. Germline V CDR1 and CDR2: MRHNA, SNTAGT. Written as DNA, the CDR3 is TGTGCCAGCAGCTGGGACAGATACAATGAGCAGTTCTTC. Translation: CASSWDRYNEQFF.

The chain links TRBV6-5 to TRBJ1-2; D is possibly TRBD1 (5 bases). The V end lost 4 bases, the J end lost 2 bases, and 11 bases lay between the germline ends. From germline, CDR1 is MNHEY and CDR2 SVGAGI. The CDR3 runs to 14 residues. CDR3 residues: CASSLGRANYGYTF. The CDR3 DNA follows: TGTGCCAGCAGTTTGGGCAGGGCGAACTATGGCTACACCTTC.

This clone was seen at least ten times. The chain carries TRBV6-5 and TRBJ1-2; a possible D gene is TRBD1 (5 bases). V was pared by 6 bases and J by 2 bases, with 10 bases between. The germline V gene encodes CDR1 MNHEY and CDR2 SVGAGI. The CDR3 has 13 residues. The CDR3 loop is CASSPGGNYGYTF. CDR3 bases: TGTGCCAGCAGCCCCGGGGGGAACTATGGCTACACCTTC.

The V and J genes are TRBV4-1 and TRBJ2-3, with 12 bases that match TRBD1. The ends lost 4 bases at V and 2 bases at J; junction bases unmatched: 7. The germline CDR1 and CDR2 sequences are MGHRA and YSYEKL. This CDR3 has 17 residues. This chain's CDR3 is CASSPLGQGAFTDTQYF. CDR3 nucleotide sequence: TGCGCCAGCAGCCCCTTGGGACAGGGGGCTTTCACAGATACGCAGTATTTT.

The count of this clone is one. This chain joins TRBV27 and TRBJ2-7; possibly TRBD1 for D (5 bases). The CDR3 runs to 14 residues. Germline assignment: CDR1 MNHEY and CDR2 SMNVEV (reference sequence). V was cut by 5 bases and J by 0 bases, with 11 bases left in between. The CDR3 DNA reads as TGTGCCAGCAGTCTCCGACAGTTCTCCTACGAGCAGTACTTC. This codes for CASSLRQFSYEQYF.

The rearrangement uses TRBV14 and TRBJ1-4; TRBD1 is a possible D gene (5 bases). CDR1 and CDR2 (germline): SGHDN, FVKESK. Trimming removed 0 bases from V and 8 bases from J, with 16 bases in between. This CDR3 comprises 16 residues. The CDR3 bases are TGTGCCAGCAGCCAAGACTCAGGGAGGGTCGAGGAAAAACTGTTTTTT. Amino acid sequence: CASSQDSGRVEEKLFF.

CDR3 in amino acids: CASSLDRNYEQYF. Written as DNA, the CDR3 is TGCGCCAGCAGCCTCGACAGGAATTACGAGCAGTACTTC. The chain carries TRBV4-1 and TRBJ2-7; D might be TRBD1 (6 bases). Trimming took off 4 bases at V and 4 bases at J, with 11 bases between the two ends. This CDR3 is built from 13 residues. Germline V gives CDR1 MGHRA, CDR2 YSYEKL.

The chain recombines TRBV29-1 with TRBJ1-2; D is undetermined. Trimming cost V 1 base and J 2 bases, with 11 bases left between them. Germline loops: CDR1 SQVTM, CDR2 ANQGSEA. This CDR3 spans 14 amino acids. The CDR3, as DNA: TGCAGCGTTGAAGGTGGGGAGCTCAACTATGGCTACACCTTC. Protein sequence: CSVEGGELNYGYTF. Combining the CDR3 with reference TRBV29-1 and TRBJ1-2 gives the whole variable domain SAVISQKPSRDICQRGTSLTIQCQVDSQVTMMFWYRQQPGQSLTLIATANQGSEATYESGFVIDKFPISRPNLTFSTLTVSNMSPEDSSIYLCSVEGGELNYGYTFGSGTRLTVV.

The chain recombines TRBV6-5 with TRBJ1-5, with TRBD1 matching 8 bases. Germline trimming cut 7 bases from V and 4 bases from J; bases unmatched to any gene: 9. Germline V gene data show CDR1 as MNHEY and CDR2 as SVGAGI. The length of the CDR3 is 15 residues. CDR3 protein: CASKTGETRNQPQHF. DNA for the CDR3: TGTGCCAGCAAGACAGGGGAAACCCGAAATCAGCCCCAGCATTTT.

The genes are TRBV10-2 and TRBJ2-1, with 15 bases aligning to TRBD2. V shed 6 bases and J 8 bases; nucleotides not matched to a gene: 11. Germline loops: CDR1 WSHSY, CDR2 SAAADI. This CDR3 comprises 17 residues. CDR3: CASSAGLAGGKIDEQFF. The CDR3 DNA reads TGCGCCAGCAGCGCGGGACTAGCGGGGGGTAAGATCGATGAGCAGTTCTTC.

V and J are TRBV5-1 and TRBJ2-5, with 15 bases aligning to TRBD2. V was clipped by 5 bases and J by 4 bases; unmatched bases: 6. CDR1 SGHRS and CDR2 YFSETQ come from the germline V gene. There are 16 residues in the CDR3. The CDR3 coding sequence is TGCGCCAGCAGTTGGACTAGCGGGGGGGCCCCAGAGACCCAGTACTTC. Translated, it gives CASSWTSGGAPETQYF.

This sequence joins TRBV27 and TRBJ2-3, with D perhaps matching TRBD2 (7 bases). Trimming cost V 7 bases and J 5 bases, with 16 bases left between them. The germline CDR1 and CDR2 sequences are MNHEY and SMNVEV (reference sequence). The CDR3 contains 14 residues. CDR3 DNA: TGTGCCAGCAATGGGGGGGGGCCGGGAGATACGCAGTATTTT. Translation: CASNGGGPGDTQYF.

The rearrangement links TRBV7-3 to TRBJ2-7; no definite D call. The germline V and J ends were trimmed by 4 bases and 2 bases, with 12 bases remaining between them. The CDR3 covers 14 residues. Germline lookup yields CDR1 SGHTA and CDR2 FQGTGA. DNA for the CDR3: TGTGCCAGCAGCTCCCGCGGATCGGCCTACGAGCAGTACTTC. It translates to CASSSRGSAYEQYF.

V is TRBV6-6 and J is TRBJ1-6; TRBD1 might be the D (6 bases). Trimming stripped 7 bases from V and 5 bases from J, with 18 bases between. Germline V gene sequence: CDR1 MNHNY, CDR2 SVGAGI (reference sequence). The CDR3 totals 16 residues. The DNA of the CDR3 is TGTGCCAGCACACCCACGGCAGGGGACCATAATTCACCCCTCCACTTT. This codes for CASTPTAGDHNSPLHF.

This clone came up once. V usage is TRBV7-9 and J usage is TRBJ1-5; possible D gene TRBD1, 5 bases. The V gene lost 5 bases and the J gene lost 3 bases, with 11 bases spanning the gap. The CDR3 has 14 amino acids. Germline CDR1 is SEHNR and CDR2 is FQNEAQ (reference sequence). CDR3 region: CASSQGHPNQPQHF. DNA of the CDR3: TGTGCCAGCAGCCAAGGACACCCCAATCAGCCCCAGCATTTT.

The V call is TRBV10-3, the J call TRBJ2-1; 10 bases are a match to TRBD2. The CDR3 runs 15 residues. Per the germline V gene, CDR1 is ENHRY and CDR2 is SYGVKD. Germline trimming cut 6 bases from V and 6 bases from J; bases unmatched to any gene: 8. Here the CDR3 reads CAISNGLAALNEQFF. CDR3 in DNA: TGTGCCATCAGCAATGGACTAGCGGCCCTCAATGAGCAGTTCTTC.

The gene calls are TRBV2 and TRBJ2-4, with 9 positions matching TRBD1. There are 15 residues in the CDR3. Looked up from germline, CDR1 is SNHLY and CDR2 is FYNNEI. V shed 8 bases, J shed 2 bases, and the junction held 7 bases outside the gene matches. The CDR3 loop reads CASFSGQGPKNIQYF. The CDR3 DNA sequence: TGTGCCAGCTTTTCAGGACAGGGGCCCAAAAACATTCAGTACTTC.

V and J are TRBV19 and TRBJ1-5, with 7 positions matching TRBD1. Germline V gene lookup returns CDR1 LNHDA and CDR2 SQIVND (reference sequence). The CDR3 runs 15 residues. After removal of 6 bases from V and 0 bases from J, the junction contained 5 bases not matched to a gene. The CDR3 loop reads CASRGDSYSNQPQHF. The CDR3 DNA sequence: TGTGCCAGTAGGGGGGACAGTTATAGCAATCAGCCCCAGCATTTT.

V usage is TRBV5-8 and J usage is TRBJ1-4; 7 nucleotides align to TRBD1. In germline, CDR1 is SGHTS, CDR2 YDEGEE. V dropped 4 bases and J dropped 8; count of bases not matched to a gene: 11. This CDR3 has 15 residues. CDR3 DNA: TGTGCCAGCAGCCCTCGGACAGGCTTGCTGGAAAAACTGTTTTTT. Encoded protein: CASSPRTGLLEKLFF.

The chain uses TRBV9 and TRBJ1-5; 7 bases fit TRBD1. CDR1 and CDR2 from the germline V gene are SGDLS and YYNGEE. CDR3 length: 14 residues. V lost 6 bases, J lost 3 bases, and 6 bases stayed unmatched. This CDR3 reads CASKGQFYNQPQHF. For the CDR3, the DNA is TGTGCCAGCAAGGGACAGTTTTACAATCAGCCCCAGCATTTT.

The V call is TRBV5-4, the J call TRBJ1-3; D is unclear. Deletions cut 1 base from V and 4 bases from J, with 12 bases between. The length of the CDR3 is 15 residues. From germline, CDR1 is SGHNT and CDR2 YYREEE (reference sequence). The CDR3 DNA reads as TGTGCCAGCAGCTTGACCGGTGGCGGAGGAAACACCATATATTTT. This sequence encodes CASSLTGGGGNTIYF. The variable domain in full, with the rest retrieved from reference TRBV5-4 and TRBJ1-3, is ETGVTQSPTHLIKTRGQQVTLRCSSQSGHNTVSWYQQALGQGPQFIFQYYREEENGRGNFPPRFSGLQFPNYSSELNVNALELDDSALYLCASSLTGGGGNTIYFGEGSWLTVV.